The 9 T cell receptor beta chains below come from one sample, sequenced in a study of cytomegalovirus exposure and HLA in healthy donors. Use of 60 Vbeta and 13 Jbeta primers characterized the PCR. Produced via immunoSEQ multiplex PCR; TCRdb's table is partial and in-frame only. Altogether some 190,000 clones are present, about 85% being singletons, with the ten largest covering 1%. Sequenced sample: PBMCs. These receptors came from a boy younger than 10 in good health and CMV-seronegative.

The chain joins TRBV9 to TRBJ2-7; 8 bases are shared with TRBD2. The CDR3 totals 15 residues. J gave up 1 base and V 2 bases, and 5 bases lay outside the gene matches. Germline CDR1 reads SGDLS; CDR2 reads YYNGEE. This CDR3 is CASSVGGAVSYEQYF. CDR3 DNA: TGTGCCAGCAGCGTCGGGGGGGCTGTTTCCTACGAGCAGTACTTC. The whole variable domain, filled in from reference TRBV9 and TRBJ2-7, reads DSGVTQTPKHLITATGQRVTLRCSPRSGDLSVYWYQQSLDQGLQFLIQYYNGEERAKGNILERFSAQQFPDLHSELNLSSLELGDSALYFCASSVGGAVSYEQYFGPGTRLTVT.

J is TRBJ1-6 and V is TRBV15; D uncertain. Germline CDR1 is LNHNV and CDR2 is YYDKDF (reference sequence). This CDR3 contains 17 residues. Trimming removed 1 base from V and 10 bases from J, with 20 bases in between. The chain's CDR3 is CATSRVLHLPGNSPLHF. The CDR3 region has the DNA TGTGCCACCAGCAGAGTTTTACATCTTCCAGGAAACTCACCCCTCCACTTT.

This chain uses TRBV6-1 with TRBJ2-7, with 7 bases aligning to TRBD2. The CDR3 contains 15 residues. Germline V gene lookup returns CDR1 MNHNS and CDR2 SASEGT. Trimming removed 8 bases from V and 7 bases from J; junction bases left unmatched: 17. The CDR3 bases are TGTGCCAGCCTGACCCCCCAGCGGGGAGTGGGGGAGCAGTACTTC. Residues: CASLTPQRGVGEQYF.

The V call is TRBV28, the J call TRBJ1-6; D may be TRBD1 (5 bases). The germline gives CDR1 MDHEN, CDR2 SYDVKM. V lost 4 bases and J 0 bases, leaving 10 bases between the germline ends. The CDR3 loop spans 16 amino acids. The CDR3 DNA reads as TGTGCCAGCAGTTCCCCCAGGGACTCCTATAATTCACCCCTCCACTTT. Protein sequence: CASSSPRDSYNSPLHF.

This chain joins TRBV4-1 and TRBJ1-2; 10 nucleotides match TRBD1. This CDR3 spans 14 amino acids. Germline V gene sequence: CDR1 MGHRA, CDR2 YSYEKL. V was pared by 7 bases and J by 6 bases, with 8 bases of the junction left unmatched. CDR3 in amino acids: CASTPPGTGDGYTF. CDR3 bases: TGCGCCAGCACCCCACCCGGGACAGGGGATGGCTACACCTTC.

The V call is TRBV28, the J call TRBJ1-5; TRBD1 aligns across 9 bases. CDR1 and CDR2 from the germline V gene are MDHEN and SYDVKM. The CDR3 sequence is 16 residues long. J lost 6 bases, V lost 7 bases, and 13 bases had no gene match. The CDR3 loop reads CASTLLSGTGIQPQHF. The CDR3 DNA reads TGTGCCAGCACCCTACTCTCTGGGACAGGGATTCAGCCCCAGCATTTT.

The chain joins TRBV28 to TRBJ1-2, with TRBD1 identical over 12 bases. Germline V gene data show CDR1 as MDHEN and CDR2 as SYDVKM. The CDR3 loop spans 17 amino acids. V shed 3 bases and J 8 bases; nucleotides not matched to a gene: 13. CDR3 residues: CASSFQLRDRGLRGYTF. CDR3 in DNA: TGTGCCAGCAGTTTCCAACTACGGGACAGGGGGCTCCGGGGCTACACCTTC.

The chain uses TRBV5-1 and TRBJ2-5, with TRBD2 as a possible D gene (5 bases). V shed 0 bases and J shed 2 bases, with 14 bases lying between them. Germline values: CDR1 SGHRS, CDR2 YFSETQ. The CDR3 runs to 16 residues. CDR3 in amino acids: CASSLAPRERQETQYF. Here the CDR3 DNA reads TGCGCCAGCAGCTTGGCCCCCCGGGAACGGCAAGAGACCCAGTACTTC.

V gene TRBV27 combines with J gene TRBJ2-7; TRBD2 might be the D (5 bases). The germline gives CDR1 MNHEY, CDR2 SMNVEV (reference sequence). Trimming took off 5 bases at V and 5 bases at J, with 16 bases between the two ends. The CDR3 spans 14 residues. The CDR3 is CASSETRELDEQYF. Written as DNA, the CDR3 is TGTGCCAGCAGTGAGACAAGGGAGCTTGACGAGCAGTACTTC.